This T cell receptor beta chain was identified in a study of blood T cells in healthy people across ages. Points from the study as a whole: While age rose, TCR beta diversity per million T cells dropped in a roughly linear way. No conclusive comparison of naive versus antigen-experienced cells was possible with unsorted PBMCs.

A J-beta primer mix and a sample-barcoded 5' primer were used in a second PCR of roughly 6 to 12 cycles. TCRdb redid the calling of the 5' RACE reads with MiXCR, one entry per CDR3 protein. Of hundreds of thousands of distinct CDR3 sequences listed, 20% to 25% were seen once; the top ten hold 3% to 4.5%. CDR3 length equals 12 residues. About this clonotype itself: As yet, its antigen is unknown.

The V and J genes are TRBV21-1 and TRBJ2-7. TRBV21-1 is flagged as a pseudogene. The sample was blood. This receptor was identified in a man between 70 and 80 years old in good health. The CDR3 DNA is TGTGCCTCGGTGCCTAAGTCCTACGAGCAGTACTTC. As protein: CASVPKSYEQYF.